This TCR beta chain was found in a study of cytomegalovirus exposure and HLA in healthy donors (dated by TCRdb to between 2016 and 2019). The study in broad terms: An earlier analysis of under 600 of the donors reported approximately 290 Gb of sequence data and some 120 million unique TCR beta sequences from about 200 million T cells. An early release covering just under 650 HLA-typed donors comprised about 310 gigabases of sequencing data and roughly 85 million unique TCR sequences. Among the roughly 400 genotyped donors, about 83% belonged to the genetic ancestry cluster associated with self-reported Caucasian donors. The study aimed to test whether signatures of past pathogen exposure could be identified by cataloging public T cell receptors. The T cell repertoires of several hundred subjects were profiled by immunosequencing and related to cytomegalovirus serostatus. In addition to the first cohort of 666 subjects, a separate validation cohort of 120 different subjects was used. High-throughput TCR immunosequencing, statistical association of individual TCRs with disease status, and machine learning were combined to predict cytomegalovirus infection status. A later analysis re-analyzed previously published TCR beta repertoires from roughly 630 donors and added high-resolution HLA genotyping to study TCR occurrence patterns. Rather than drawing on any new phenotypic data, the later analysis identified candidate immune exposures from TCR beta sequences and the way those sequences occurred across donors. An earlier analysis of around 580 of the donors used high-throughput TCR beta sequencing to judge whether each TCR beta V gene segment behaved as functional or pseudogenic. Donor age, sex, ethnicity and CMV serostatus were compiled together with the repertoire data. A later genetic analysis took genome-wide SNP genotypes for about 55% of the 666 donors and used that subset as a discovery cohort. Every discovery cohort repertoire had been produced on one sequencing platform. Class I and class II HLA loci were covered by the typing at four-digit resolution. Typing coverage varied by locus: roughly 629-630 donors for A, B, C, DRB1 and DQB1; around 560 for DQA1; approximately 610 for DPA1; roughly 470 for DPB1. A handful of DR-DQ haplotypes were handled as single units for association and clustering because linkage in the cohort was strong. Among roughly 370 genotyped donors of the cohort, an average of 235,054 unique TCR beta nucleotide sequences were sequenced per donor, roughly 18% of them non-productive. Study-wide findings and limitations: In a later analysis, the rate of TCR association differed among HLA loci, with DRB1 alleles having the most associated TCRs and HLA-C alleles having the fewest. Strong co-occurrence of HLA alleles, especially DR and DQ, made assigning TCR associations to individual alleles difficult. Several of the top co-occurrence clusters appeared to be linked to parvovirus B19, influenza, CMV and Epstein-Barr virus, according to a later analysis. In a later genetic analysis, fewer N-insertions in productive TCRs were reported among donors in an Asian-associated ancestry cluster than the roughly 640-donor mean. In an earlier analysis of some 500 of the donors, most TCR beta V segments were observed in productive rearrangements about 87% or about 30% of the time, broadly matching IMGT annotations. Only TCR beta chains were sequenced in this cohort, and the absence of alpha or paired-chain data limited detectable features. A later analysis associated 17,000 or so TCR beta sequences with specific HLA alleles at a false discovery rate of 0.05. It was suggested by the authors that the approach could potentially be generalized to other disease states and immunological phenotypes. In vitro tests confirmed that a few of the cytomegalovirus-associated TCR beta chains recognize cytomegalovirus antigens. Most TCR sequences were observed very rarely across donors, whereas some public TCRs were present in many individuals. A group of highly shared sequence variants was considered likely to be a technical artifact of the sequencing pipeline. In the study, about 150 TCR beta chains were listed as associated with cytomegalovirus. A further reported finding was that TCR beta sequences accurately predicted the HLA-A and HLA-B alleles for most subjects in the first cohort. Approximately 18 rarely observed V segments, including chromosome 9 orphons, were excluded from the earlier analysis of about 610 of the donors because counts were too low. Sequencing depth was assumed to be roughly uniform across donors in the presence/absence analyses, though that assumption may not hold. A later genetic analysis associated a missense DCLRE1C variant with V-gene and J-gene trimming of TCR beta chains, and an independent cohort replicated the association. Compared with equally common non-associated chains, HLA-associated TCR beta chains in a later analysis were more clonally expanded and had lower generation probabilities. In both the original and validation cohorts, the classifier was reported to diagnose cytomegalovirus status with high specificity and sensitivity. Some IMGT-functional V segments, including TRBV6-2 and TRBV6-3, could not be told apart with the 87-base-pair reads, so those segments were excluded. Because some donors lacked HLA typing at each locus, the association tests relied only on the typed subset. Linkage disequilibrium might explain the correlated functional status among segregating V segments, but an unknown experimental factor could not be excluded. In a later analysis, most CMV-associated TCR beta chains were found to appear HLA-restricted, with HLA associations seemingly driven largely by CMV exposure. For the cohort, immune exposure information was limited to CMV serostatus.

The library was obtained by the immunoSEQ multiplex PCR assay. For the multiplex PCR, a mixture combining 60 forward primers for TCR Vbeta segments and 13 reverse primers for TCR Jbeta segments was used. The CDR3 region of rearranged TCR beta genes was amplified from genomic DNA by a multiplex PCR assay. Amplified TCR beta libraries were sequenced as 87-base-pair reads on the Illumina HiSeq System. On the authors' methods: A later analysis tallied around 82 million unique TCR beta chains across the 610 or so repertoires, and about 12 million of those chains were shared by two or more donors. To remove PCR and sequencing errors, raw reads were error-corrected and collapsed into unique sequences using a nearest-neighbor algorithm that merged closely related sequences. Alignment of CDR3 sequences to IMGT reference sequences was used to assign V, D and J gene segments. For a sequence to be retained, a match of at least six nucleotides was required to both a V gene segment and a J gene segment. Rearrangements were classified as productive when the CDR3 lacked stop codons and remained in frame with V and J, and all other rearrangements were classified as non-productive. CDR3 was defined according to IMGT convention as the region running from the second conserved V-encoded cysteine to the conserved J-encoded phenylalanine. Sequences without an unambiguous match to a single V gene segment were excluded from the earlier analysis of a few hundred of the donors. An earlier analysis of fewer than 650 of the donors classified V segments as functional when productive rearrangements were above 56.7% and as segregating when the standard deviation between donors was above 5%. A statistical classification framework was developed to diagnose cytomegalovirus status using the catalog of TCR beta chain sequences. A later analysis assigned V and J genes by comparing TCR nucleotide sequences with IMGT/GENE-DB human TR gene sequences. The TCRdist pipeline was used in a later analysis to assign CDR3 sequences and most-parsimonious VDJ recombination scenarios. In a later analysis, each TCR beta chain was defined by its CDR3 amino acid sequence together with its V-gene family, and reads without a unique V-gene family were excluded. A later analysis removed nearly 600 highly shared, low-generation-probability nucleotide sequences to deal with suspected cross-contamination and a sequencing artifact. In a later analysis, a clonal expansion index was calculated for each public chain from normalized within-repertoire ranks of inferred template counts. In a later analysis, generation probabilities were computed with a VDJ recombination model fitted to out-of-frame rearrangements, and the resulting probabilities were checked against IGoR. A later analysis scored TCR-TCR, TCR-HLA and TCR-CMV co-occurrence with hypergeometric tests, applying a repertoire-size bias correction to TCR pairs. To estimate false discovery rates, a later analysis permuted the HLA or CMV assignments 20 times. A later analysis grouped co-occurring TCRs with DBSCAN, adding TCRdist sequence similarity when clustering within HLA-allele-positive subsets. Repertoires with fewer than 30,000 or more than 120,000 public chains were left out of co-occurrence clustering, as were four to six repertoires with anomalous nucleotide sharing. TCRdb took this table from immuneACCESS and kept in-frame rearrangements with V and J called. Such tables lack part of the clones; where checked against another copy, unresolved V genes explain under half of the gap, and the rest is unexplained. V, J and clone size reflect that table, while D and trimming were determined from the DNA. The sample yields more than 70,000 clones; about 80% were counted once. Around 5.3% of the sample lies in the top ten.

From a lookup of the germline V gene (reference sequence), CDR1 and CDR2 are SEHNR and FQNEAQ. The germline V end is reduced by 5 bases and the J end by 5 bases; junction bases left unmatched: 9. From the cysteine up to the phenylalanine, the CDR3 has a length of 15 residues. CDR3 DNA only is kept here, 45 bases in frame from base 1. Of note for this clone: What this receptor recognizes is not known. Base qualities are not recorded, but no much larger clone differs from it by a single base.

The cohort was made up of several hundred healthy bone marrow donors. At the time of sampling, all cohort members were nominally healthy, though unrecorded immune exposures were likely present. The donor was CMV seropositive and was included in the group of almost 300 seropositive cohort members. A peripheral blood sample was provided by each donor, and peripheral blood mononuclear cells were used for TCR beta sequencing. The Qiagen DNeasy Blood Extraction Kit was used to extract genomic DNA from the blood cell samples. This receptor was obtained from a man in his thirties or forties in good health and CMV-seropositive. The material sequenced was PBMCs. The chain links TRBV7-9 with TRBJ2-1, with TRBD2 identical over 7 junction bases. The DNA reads TGTGCCAGCAGCACACGAGGCGGGGGTAACAATGAGCAGTTCTTC. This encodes CASSTRGGGNNEQFF.